A single sample is the source of the 13 T cell receptor beta chains below, sequenced in a study of CD8 T cells in Susac syndrome. The RNA input was roughly 0.45 to 1 ug, and it was reverse transcribed with random hexamers. TCRdb reprocessed the immunoSEQ multiplex PCR reads via MiXCR and lists one record per CDR3 protein. Of over 100,000 distinct CDR3 sequences in the sample, 85% to 95% were seen once. The sequencing input was CD8+ T cells from PBMCs. These receptors all come from a human donor in good health.

This clonotype was seen once. The chain recombines TRBV20-1 with TRBJ1-1; D gene unclear. Germline V lookup: CDR1 DFQATT, CDR2 SNEGSKA (reference sequence). This CDR3 contains 12 residues. V was trimmed by 5 bases and J by 2 bases, leaving 9 bases between them. The CDR3 protein is CSAERQNTEAFF. The CDR3 DNA reads as TGCAGTGCTGAACGGCAAAACACTGAAGCTTTCTTT.

The genes are TRBV10-3 and TRBJ2-3; D gene ambiguous. V dropped 6 bases and J dropped 2 bases, with 9 bases sitting between them. The CDR3 totals 13 residues. Germline loops: CDR1 ENHRY, CDR2 SYGVKD. CDR3 DNA: TGTGCCATCAGCGCAGTAATCACAGATACGCAGTATTTT. This codes for CAISAVITDTQYF.

The chain joins TRBV20-1 to TRBJ1-1; D gene ambiguous. The V and J ends lost 3 bases and 1 base respectively, with 12 bases between them. The CDR3 consists of 14 residues. CDR1 is DFQATT, CDR2 SNEGSKA, per germline (reference sequence). CDR3 loop: CSARDLRGNTEAFF. The CDR3, as DNA: TGCAGTGCTAGGGACCTCCGGGGGAACACTGAAGCTTTCTTT.

The chain is built from TRBV20-1 and TRBJ1-6; D is unclear. Per the germline V gene, CDR1 is DFQATT and CDR2 is SNEGSKA (reference sequence). Trimming took off 1 base at V and 8 bases at J, with 12 bases between the two ends. The CDR3 consists of 14 residues. The DNA of the CDR3 is TGCAGTGCTAGAGCCCGGGATTGGGATTCACCCCTCCACTTT. This sequence encodes CSARARDWDSPLHF.

The chain has TRBV7-2 and TRBJ1-1; D might be TRBD1 (5 bases). Germline loops: CDR1 SGHTA, CDR2 FQGNSA. This CDR3 region has 13 residues. V lost 3 bases, J lost 4 bases, and 9 bases lay in between. CDR3 nucleotides: TGTGCCAGCAGCTTTGGGGGGACCACTGAAGCTTTCTTT. This codes for CASSFGGTTEAFF.

The chain employs TRBV7-8 and TRBJ2-1, with TRBD2 matching 11 bases. V lost 5 bases to trimming and J lost 5 bases; unmatched junction nucleotides: 5. Germline V lookup: CDR1 SGHVS, CDR2 FQNEAQ. The CDR3 totals 15 residues. CDR3: CASSPTSGTHNEQFF. CDR3 DNA: TGTGCCAGCAGCCCGACTAGCGGGACGCACAATGAGCAGTTCTTC.

This chain connects TRBV29-1 to TRBJ1-1; possible D gene TRBD1, 6 bases. CDR1 SQVTM and CDR2 ANQGSEA come from the germline V gene. The CDR3 is 11 amino acids. The ends were cut back, 5 bases at V and 8 bases at J, with 12 bases in the middle. The CDR3: CSVQGLFEAFF. In DNA, the CDR3 is TGCAGCGTTCAGGGGCTCTTCGAAGCTTTCTTT. Combining the CDR3 with reference TRBV29-1 and TRBJ1-1 gives the whole variable domain SAVISQKPSRDICQRGTSLTIQCQVDSQVTMMFWYRQQPGQSLTLIATANQGSEATYESGFVIDKFPISRPNLTFSTLTVSNMSPEDSSIYLCSVQGLFEAFFGQGTRLTVV.

The V gene is TRBV6-1, the J gene TRBJ2-7, with TRBD1 matching over 10 bases. Germline assignment: CDR1 MNHNS and CDR2 SASEGT. This CDR3 is built from 16 residues. V shed 2 bases and J 0 bases; nucleotides not matched to a gene: 4. The CDR3 sequence: CASSESRQGASYEQYF. The CDR3 bases are TGTGCCAGCAGTGAAAGCAGACAGGGGGCCTCCTACGAGCAGTACTTC.

The chain uses TRBV25-1 and TRBJ2-7; TRBD1 aligns across 10 bases. The CDR3 sequence is 16 residues long. V lost 5 bases to trimming and J lost 3 bases; unmatched junction nucleotides: 10. Germline CDR1 reads MGHDK; CDR2 reads SYGVNS. DNA of the CDR3: TGTGCCAGCAGTCCAGGACGACAGGGGGCTTTCTACGAGCAGTACTTC. As protein: CASSPGRQGAFYEQYF.

The chain is built from TRBV7-9 and TRBJ2-3; D not resolved. The CDR3 runs to 11 residues. V was shortened by 10 bases and J by 11 bases, with 16 bases between the two germline ends. Germline V gene lookup returns CDR1 SEHNR and CDR2 FQNEAQ (reference sequence). In DNA, the CDR3 is TGTGCCACCCCGCAGCCTGAAGTGCAGTATTTT. Translated, it gives CATPQPEVQYF.

V gene TRBV29-1 combines with J gene TRBJ2-1; 8 nucleotides line up with TRBD2. The CDR3 loop spans 13 amino acids. V trimming: 7 bases; J trimming: 7 bases; junction bases outside the gene matches: 9. Germline CDR1 is SQVTM and CDR2 is ANQGSEA. Here the CDR3 reads CSAAGGAGNEQFF. The CDR3 DNA is TGCAGCGCCGCCGGGGGGGCCGGAAATGAGCAGTTCTTC.

The rearrangement links TRBV7-9 to TRBJ1-1, with D possibly matching TRBD1 (5 bases). This CDR3 spans 16 amino acids. Between the trimmed V and J ends, which lost 4 bases and 5 bases, there was a span of 20 bases. Germline loops: CDR1 SEHNR, CDR2 FQNEAQ (reference sequence). The CDR3 sequence: CASSSMTPLGLTEAFF. DNA for the CDR3: TGTGCCAGCAGCTCGATGACCCCTCTGGGGCTAACTGAAGCTTTCTTT.

The rearrangement links TRBV20-1 to TRBJ2-5; 11 bases match TRBD2. The length of the CDR3 is 16 residues. V was clipped by 5 bases and J by 5 bases; unmatched bases: 13. Germline CDR1 and CDR2: DFQATT and SNEGSKA (reference sequence). CDR3: CSALTLAGGIMETQYF. The CDR3 coding sequence is TGCAGTGCTTTGACCCTAGCGGGAGGTATCATGGAGACCCAGTACTTC.